This is a list of T cell receptor beta chains from one sample in a study of T cell repertoires in cytomegalovirus infection. From the reads, TCRdb called clonotypes with MiXCR, one entry per CDR3 protein. Of 210,000 or so distinct CDR3 sequences in the sample, 6.5% were seen once. The sequenced material came from PBMCs. The receptor set was obtained from a human donor in good health (CMV status not recorded). Some clones in this sample may be carry-over from other donors' samples. Both conserved end residues are part of each CDR3.

v_call,j_call,cdr3_aa
TRBV20-1,TRBJ1-2,CSATLQGDGYTF
TRBV10-3,TRBJ2-5,CATLRSAGETQYF
TRBV19,TRBJ2-7,CASRIGGTSYEQYF
TRBV20-1,TRBJ2-2,CSARAPGPGELFF
TRBV12-3/TRBV12-4,TRBJ1-3,CASSPWDSGNTIYF
TRBV20-1,TRBJ2-6,CSVTRGGGANVLTF
TRBV20-1,TRBJ1-1,CSARDAQGTNTEAFF
TRBV6-2/TRBV6-3,TRBJ1-1,CASSPGQGRLGAFF
TRBV5-1,TRBJ2-1,CASTTGVGSYNEQFF
TRBV5-1,TRBJ2-1,CASSFLTGGSYNEQFF
TRBV5-1,TRBJ1-1,CASSLGGQGAVEAFF
TRBV7-7,TRBJ1-1,CASSPLREDTEAFF
TRBV7-9,TRBJ1-2,CASSSGQGHGYTF
TRBV28,TRBJ2-1,CASSPWPGEQFF
TRBV7-2,TRBJ2-4,CASSDGSHKNIQYF
TRBV11-3,TRBJ2-1,CASSPGGTRDEQFF
TRBV5-1,TRBJ1-4,CASSTGGFGEKLFF
TRBV29-1,TRBJ2-7,CSAGGRGTYEQYF
TRBV2,TRBJ2-2,CASSEGAVAPGELFF
TRBV7-8,TRBJ2-7,CASSQRGDTYEQYF
TRBV5-4,TRBJ2-2,CASSFGGENTGELFF
TRBV19,TRBJ1-2,CASSPRLLNYGYTF
TRBV5-6,TRBJ2-1,CASSWTGARSINEQFF
TRBV20-1,TRBJ1-4,CSARGFPTNEKLFF
TRBV7-2,TRBJ1-1,CASSADSNTNTEAFF
TRBV4-1,TRBJ2-2,CASSQDRQTNTGELFF
TRBV12-3/TRBV12-4,TRBJ1-1,CASSPRAERVEAFF
TRBV7-9,TRBJ2-3,CASSPQSPDTQYF
TRBV29-1,TRBJ2-1,CSVETGRNEQFF
TRBV7-9,TRBJ1-2,CASSFPPPRAAGYTF
TRBV6-5,TRBJ1-1,CASLLKENTEAFF
TRBV15,TRBJ2-3,CATSRDKGASTTDTQYF
TRBV20-1,TRBJ1-1,CSARDNIQAFF
TRBV7-9,TRBJ1-1,CASSLGQVEGTEAFF
TRBV6-5,TRBJ1-6,CASRGGTEDNSPLHF
TRBV30,TRBJ1-1,CAWSLAGLVEAFF
TRBV6-2/TRBV6-3,TRBJ1-6,CASSDRGAYNSPLHF
TRBV4-3,TRBJ1-6,CASSQDLVGVNSPLHF
TRBV25-1,TRBJ1-2,CASSAGQGIYGYTF
TRBV2,TRBJ2-5,CASSETQYF
TRBV7-2,TRBJ2-1,CASTQGGSYNEQFF
TRBV27,TRBJ2-6,CASAGRGLSGANVLTF
TRBV6-2/TRBV6-3,TRBJ2-3,CASSAPNRGLEQEYF